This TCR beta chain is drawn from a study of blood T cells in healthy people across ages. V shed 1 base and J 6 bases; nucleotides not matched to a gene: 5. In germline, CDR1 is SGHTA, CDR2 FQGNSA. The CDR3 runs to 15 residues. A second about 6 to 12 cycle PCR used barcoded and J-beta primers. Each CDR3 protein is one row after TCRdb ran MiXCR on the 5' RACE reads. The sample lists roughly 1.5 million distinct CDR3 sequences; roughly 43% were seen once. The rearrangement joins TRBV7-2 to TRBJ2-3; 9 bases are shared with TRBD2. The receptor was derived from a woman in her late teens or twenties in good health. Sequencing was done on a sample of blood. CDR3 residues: CASSLVSGSRDTQYF. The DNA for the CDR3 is TGTGCCAGCAGCTTAGTTAGCGGGAGCCGGGATACGCAGTATTTT.